A selection of T cell receptor beta chains follows, all from one sample in a study of T cells after yellow fever vaccination. MiXCR was run by TCRdb on the 5' RACE reads, yielding one entry per CDR3 protein. The sample comprises approximately 300,000 distinct CDR3 sequences, around 6.8% of which are singletons, and about a sixth rests with the top ten. The sample was PBMCs, taken around 45 days after the first yellow fever vaccination. The receptor source for this set is a man aged 18 to 29 who received the YFV17D yellow fever vaccine. CDR3s include the opening cysteine and the closing phenylalanine or tryptophan. A D gene is named only where the DNA matches it firmly. Some rows have no size entry. The others give once, few or many, or a class for an expanded clone.

CDR3	DNA	length	V	J	D	size
CASSLAAGARGLYF	TGTGCCAGCAGCTTAGCGGCAGGGGCCCGAGGGTTGTATTTT	14	TRBV7-6	TRBJ2-3	NA	few
CASSQVGGAGAGELFF	TGCGCCAGCAGCCAAGTCGGGGGGGCTGGTGCCGGGGAGCTGTTTTTT	16	TRBV4-3	TRBJ2-2	TRBD2	few
CASSRQGTNTGELFF	TGTGCCAGCAGCAGACAGGGAACGAACACCGGGGAGCTGTTTTTT	15	TRBV6-1	TRBJ2-2	TRBD1	few
CASRKGDTQYF	TGTGCCAGCAGAAAGGGAGATACGCAGTATTTT	11	TRBV6-5	TRBJ2-3	NA	NA
CSARLLDSVDTQYF	TGCAGTGCTAGGCTACTAGATTCGGTAGATACGCAGTATTTT	14	TRBV20-1	TRBJ2-3	NA	NA
CATAIELYSGNEQFF	TGCGCCACCGCAATTGAACTGTATAGCGGGAATGAGCAGTTCTTC	15	TRBV5-1	TRBJ2-1	TRBD2	many
CASSVASRDTGYTF	TGTGCCAGCAGCGTAGCTTCGCGGGACACTGGCTACACCTTC	14	TRBV9	TRBJ1-2	NA	few
CVSSPMGAEDEAFF	TGCGTCAGCAGTCCTATGGGGGCTGAGGATGAAGCTTTCTTT	14	TRBV5-1	TRBJ1-1	NA	NA
CASSPFQGGNYGYTF	TGTGCCAGCAGCCCTTTCCAGGGAGGCAACTATGGCTACACCTTC	15	TRBV7-2	TRBJ1-2	NA	NA
CSVHRGPNTEAFF	TGCAGCGTTCACAGGGGGCCGAACACTGAAGCTTTCTTT	13	TRBV29-1	TRBJ1-1	TRBD1	NA
CASGLQQESSESEQYF	TGTGCTAGTGGTCTACAACAGGAGAGCTCTGAAAGCGAGCAGTACTTC	16	TRBV12-5	TRBJ2-7	NA	NA
CASLQGLGTEAFF	TGTGCCAGCTTACAGGGCTTAGGCACTGAAGCTTTCTTT	13	TRBV7-9	TRBJ1-1	NA	NA
CASSSREGRRGELFF	TGCGCCAGCAGCTCCCGGGAGGGCCGTCGCGGGGAGCTGTTTTTT	15	TRBV5-1	TRBJ2-2	TRBD2	many
CASSLGQGLDGYTF	TGTGCCAGCAGTCTAGGACAGGGTTTAGATGGCTACACCTTC	14	TRBV6-1	TRBJ1-2	TRBD1	NA
CASNPRGTSGGPKYNEQFF	TGTGCCAGCAACCCCAGGGGGACTAGCGGGGGCCCCAAATACAATGAGCAGTTCTTC	19	TRBV11-2	TRBJ2-1	TRBD2	many